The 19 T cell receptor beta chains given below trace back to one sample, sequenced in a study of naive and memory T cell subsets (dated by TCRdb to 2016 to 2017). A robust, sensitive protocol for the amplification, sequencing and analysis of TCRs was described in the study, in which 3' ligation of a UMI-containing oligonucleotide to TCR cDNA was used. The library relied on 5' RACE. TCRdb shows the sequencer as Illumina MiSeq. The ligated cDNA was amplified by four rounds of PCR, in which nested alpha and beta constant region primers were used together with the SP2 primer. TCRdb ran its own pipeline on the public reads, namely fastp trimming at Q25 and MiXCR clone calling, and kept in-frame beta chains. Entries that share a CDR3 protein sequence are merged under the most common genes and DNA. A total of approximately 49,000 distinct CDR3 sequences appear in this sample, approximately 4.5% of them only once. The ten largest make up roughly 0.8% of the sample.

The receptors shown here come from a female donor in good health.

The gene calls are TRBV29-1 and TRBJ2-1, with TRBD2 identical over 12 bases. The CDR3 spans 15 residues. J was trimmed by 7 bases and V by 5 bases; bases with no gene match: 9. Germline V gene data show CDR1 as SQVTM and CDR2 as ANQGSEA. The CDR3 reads CSVYRLAGAGNEQFF. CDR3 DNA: TGCAGCGTTTATCGACTAGCGGGAGCCGGGAATGAGCAGTTCTTC.

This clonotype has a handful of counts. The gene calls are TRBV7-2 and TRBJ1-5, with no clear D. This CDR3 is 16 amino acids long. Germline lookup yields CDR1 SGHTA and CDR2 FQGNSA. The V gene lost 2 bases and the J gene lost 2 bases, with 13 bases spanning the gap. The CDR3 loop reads CASSLNLGEGNQPQHF. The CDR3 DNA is TGTGCCAGCAGCTTAAATCTGGGCGAGGGCAATCAGCCCCAGCATTTT.

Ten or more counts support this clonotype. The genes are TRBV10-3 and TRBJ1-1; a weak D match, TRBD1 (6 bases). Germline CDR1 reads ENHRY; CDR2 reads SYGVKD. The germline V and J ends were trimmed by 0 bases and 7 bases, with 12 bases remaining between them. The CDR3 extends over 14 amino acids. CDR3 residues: CAISESTGSLEAFF. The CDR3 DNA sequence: TGTGCCATCAGTGAGTCAACAGGGAGCCTTGAAGCTTTCTTT.

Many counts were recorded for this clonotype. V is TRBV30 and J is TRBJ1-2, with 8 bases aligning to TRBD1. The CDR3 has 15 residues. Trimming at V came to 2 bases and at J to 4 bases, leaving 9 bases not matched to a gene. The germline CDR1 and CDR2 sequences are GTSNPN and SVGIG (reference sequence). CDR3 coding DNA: TGTGCCTGGAGTCTCCGGGACAGGAACATCTATGGCTACACCTTC. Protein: CAWSLRDRNIYGYTF.

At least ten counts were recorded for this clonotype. CDR3 sequence: CSANSDRGKTQYF. The CDR3 coding sequence is TGCAGTGCTAACTCGGACAGGGGCAAGACCCAGTACTTC. The rearrangement links TRBV20-1 to TRBJ2-5, with 9 bases identical to TRBD1. The germline CDR1 and CDR2 sequences are DFQATT and SNEGSKA (reference sequence). After removal of 4 bases from V and 6 bases from J, the junction contained 6 bases not matched to a gene. The CDR3 sequence is 13 residues long.

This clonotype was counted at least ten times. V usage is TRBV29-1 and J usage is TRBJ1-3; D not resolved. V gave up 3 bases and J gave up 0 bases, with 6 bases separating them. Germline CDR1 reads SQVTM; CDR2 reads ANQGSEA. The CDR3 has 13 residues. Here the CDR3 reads CSVDGISGNTIYF. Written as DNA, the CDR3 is TGCAGCGTTGATGGCATCTCTGGAAACACCATATATTTT.

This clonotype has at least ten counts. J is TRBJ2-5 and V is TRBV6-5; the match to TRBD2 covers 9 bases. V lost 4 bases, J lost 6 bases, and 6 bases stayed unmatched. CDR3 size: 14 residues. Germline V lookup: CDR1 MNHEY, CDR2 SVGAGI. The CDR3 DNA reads TGTGCCAGCAGTTCTAGCGGGGTGGAAAAGACCCAGTACTTC. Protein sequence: CASSSSGVEKTQYF.

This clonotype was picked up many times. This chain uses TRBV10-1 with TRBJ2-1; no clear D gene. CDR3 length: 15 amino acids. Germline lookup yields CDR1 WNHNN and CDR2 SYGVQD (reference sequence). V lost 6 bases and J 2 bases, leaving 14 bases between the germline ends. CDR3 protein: CASSPNLVPYNEQFF. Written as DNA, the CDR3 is TGCGCCAGCAGCCCCAATTTAGTACCCTACAATGAGCAGTTCTTC.

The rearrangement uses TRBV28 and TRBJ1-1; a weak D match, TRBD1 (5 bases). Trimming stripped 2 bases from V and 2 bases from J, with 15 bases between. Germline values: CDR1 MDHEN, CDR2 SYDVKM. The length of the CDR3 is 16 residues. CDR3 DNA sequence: TGTGCCAGCAGTTTAAGGTCAACCGGGGGAAACACTGAAGCTTTCTTT. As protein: CASSLRSTGGNTEAFF.

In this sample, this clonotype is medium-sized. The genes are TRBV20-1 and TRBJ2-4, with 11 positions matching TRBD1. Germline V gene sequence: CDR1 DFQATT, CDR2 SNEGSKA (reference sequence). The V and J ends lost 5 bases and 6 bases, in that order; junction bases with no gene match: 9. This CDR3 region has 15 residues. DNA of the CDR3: TGCAGTGCTCCACCGGGACAGGGGGATAGAAACATTCAGTACTTC. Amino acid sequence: CSAPPGQGDRNIQYF.

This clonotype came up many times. The CDR3 here is CSGRDRVWTEAFF. CDR3 nucleotide sequence: TGCAGCGGGCGGGACAGGGTATGGACTGAAGCTTTCTTT. The chain uses TRBV29-1 and TRBJ1-1; 9 positions agree with TRBD1. The CDR3 has 13 amino acids. Germline V gives CDR1 SQVTM, CDR2 ANQGSEA. The V segment lost 7 bases and the J segment 5 bases; nucleotides outside the gene matches: 8.

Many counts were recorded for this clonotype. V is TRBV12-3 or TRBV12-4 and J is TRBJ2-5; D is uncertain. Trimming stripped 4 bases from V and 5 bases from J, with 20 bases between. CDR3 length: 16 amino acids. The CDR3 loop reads CASSSLVPAAGETQYF. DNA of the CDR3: TGTGCCAGCAGTTCCCTAGTTCCGGCGGCCGGGGAGACCCAGTACTTC.

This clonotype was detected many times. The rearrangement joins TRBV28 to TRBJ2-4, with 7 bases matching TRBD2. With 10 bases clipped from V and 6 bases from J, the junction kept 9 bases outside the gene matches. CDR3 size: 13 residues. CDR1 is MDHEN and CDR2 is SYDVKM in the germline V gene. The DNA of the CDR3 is TGTGCCATAAAAGGGAGGGTAGGAAACATTCAGTACTTC. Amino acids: CAIKGRVGNIQYF.

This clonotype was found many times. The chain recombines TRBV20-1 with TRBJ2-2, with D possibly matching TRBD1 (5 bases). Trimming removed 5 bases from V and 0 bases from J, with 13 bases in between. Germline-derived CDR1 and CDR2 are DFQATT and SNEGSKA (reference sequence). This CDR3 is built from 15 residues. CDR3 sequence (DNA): TGCAGTGCTGTCAGGGTACCAACGAACACCGGGGAGCTGTTTTTT. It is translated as CSAVRVPTNTGELFF.

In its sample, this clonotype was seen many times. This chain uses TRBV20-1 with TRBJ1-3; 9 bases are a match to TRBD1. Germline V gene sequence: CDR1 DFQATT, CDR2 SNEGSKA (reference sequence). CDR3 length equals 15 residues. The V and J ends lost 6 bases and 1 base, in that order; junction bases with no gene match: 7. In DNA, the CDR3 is TGCAGTGCGCGCGACAGGGGGTTATCTGGAAACACCATATATTTT. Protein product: CSARDRGLSGNTIYF.

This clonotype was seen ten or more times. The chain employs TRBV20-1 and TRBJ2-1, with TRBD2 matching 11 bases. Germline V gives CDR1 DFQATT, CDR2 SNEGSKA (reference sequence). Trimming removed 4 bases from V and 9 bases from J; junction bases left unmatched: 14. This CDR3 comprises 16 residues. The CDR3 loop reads CSATVIAGGPVSEQFF. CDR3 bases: TGCAGTGCTACCGTCATAGCGGGAGGGCCGGTTAGTGAGCAGTTCTTC.

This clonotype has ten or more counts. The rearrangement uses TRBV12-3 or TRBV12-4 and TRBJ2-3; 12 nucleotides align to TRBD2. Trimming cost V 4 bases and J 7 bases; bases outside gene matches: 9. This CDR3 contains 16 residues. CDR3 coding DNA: TGTGCCAGCAGTTCCGGACTAGCGGGGACCCTCTATACGCAGTATTTT. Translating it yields CASSSGLAGTLYTQYF.

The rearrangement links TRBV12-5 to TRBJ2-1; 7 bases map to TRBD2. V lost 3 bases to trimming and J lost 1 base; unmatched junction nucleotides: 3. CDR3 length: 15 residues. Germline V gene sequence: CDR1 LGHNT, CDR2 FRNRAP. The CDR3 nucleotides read TGTGCTAGTGGTTTTACTAGCGTGTCCTACAATGAGCAGTTCTTC. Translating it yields CASGFTSVSYNEQFF.

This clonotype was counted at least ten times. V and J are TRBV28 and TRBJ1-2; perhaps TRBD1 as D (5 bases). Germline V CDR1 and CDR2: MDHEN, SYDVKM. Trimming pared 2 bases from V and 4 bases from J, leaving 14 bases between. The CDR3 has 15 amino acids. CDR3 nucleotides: TGTGCCAGCAGTTTAAGTGGGCCAGGGACCTATGGCTACACCTTC. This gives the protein CASSLSGPGTYGYTF.